The 14 T cell receptor beta chains presented below share a single source sample, sequenced in a study of T cells in Graves' hyperthyroidism and ophthalmopathy (dated by TCRdb to the late 2010s). The method behind the library was multiplex PCR. The reads were generated on an Illumina HiSeq 2000. Amplification of TCR beta CDR3 regions was carried out from RNA transcripts. The first round of RT-PCR for the TCR CDR3 was performed with the HTBI primer set and the Qiagen OneStep RT-PCR kit. Using fastp trimming at Q25 and MiXCR clonotype assembly, TCRdb reanalyzed the public sequencing data and kept in-frame beta chains. Rows are unified per CDR3 protein, each entry keeping the most common DNA and genes. This sample is represented by some 600,000 distinct CDR3 sequences; approximately 15% of them were singletons. More than 4.5% of the sample comes from the top ten. Sequenced sample: blood. The source of these receptors is a woman younger than 45 with Graves' hyperthyroidism that later progressed to Graves' ophthalmopathy.

On this clonotype: This clone may be a read error of a much larger clone one base away. The chain links TRBV6-1 to TRBJ1-5; tentatively, D is TRBD1 (5 bases). Germline V lookup: CDR1 MNHNS, CDR2 SASEGT. The CDR3 loop spans 15 amino acids. Trimming took 8 bases from V and 9 from J, leaving 23 bases between them. The CDR3 reads CASGRGDGDNRPQHF. The CDR3 DNA reads TGTGCCAGCGGTCGAGGGGACGGAGATAACAGGCCCCAGCATTTT.

The V and J genes are TRBV12-3 or TRBV12-4 and TRBJ1-5; D may be TRBD1 (5 bases). Deletions cut 6 bases from V and 0 bases from J, with 21 bases between. This CDR3 spans 18 amino acids. The DNA of the CDR3 is TGTGCCAGCAGCAATGCACCAGGGTTCTTGGGTAGCAATCAGCCCCAGCATTTT. It is translated as CASSNAPGFLGSNQPQHF.

This clonotype has ten or more counts. The rearrangement links TRBV9 to TRBJ2-5, with a weak D call TRBD2 (6 bases). Germline CDR1 SGDLS, CDR2 YYNGEE. V lost 0 bases and J lost 5, with 14 bases in between. The CDR3 covers 15 residues. The CDR3 loop is CASSVVSGEGETQYF. The CDR3 nucleotides are TGTGCCAGCAGCGTAGTCTCGGGAGAGGGCGAGACCCAGTACTTC.

The chain employs TRBV19 and TRBJ1-5; D is unclear. The CDR3 is 13 residues long. With 7 bases removed from V and 7 bases from J, the gap between germline ends came to 14 bases. The germline V gene encodes CDR1 LNHDA and CDR2 SQIVND (reference sequence). The CDR3 loop is CASTIQVSQPQHF. The CDR3 coding sequence is TGTGCCAGTACCATTCAGGTTTCCCAGCCCCAGCATTTT.

This clonotype was seen at least ten times. V is TRBV12-3 or TRBV12-4 and J is TRBJ2-7; no reliable D call. V dropped 2 bases and J dropped 7 bases, with 9 bases sitting between them. The CDR3 has 12 amino acids. The CDR3 sequence: CASSLYQSEQYF. The CDR3 DNA reads as TGTGCCAGCAGTTTATATCAAAGTGAGCAGTACTTC.

The table lists this clonotype with a count of one. CDR3 protein: CASSPWGQLSNQPQHF. CDR3 nucleotide sequence: TGTGCCAGCAGTCCCTGGGGACAGCTTTCCAATCAGCCCCAGCATTTT. The rearrangement joins TRBV27 to TRBJ1-5, with 7 bases that match TRBD1. CDR3 length: 16 amino acids. J was trimmed by 3 bases and V by 5 bases; bases with no gene match: 10. In germline, CDR1 is MNHEY, CDR2 SMNVEV (reference sequence).

This clonotype was seen repeatedly, ten times or more. The genes are TRBV12-3 or TRBV12-4 and TRBJ1-6; 7 bases fit TRBD1. V lost 5 bases to trimming and J lost 6 bases; unmatched junction nucleotides: 4. The CDR3 is 14 residues long. CDR3: CASSLGQPNSPLHF. CDR3 DNA: TGTGCCAGCAGTCTGGGACAGCCTAATTCACCCCTCCACTTT.

This clonotype was counted once. The chain employs TRBV5-1 and TRBJ2-7; 7 bases align to TRBD1. CDR1 SGHRS and CDR2 YFSETQ come from the germline V gene. V was pared by 4 bases and J by 2 bases, with 9 bases of the junction left unmatched. The CDR3 sequence is 15 residues long. The CDR3 bases are TGCGCCAGCAGCCCGCGACAGGGATCAGCCTACGAGCAGTACTTC. It encodes CASSPRQGSAYEQYF.

This clonotype was found many times. V usage is TRBV3-1 and J usage is TRBJ2-3; 11 nucleotides match TRBD2. V lost 6 bases and J lost 5; bases outside the gene matches: 4. Germline assignment: CDR1 LGHDT and CDR2 YNNKEL (reference sequence). The CDR3 has 14 residues. The chain's CDR3 is CASRKGLAGDTQYF. CDR3 sequence (DNA): TGTGCCAGCAGGAAAGGACTAGCGGGAGATACGCAGTATTTT.

This clonotype was seen at least ten times. The chain uses TRBV7-2 and TRBJ2-1; D might be TRBD2 (6 bases). The CDR3 extends over 15 amino acids. Trimming left V 3 bases short and J 3 bases short, with 12 bases between. The germline V gene has CDR1 SGHTA and CDR2 FQGNSA. For the CDR3, the DNA is TGTGCCAGCAGCTTTGACACGGGAGACTACAATGAGCAGTTCTTC. It translates to CASSFDTGDYNEQFF.

This clonotype was observed a handful of times. CDR3 sequence reads: CASTRGDSNQPQHF. As DNA, the CDR3 is TGTGCCAGCACTCGGGGGGATAGCAATCAGCCCCAGCATTTT. This rearrangement joins TRBV6-1 to TRBJ1-5; D is perhaps TRBD1 (5 bases). There are 14 residues in the CDR3. The V end lost 7 bases, the J end lost 0 bases, and 10 bases lay between the germline ends. CDR1 MNHNS and CDR2 SASEGT come from the germline V gene.

This clonotype was observed many times. In nucleotides, the CDR3 is TGTGCCAGCAGCCACCTTAGAGACCCCTACGAGCAGTACTTC. It is translated as CASSHLRDPYEQYF. The rearrangement joins TRBV7-2 to TRBJ2-7; no clear D. There are 14 residues in the CDR3. Trimming cost V 5 bases and J 2 bases, with 13 bases left between them. Looked up from germline, CDR1 is SGHTA and CDR2 is FQGNSA.

The gene calls are TRBV20-1 and TRBJ2-7; D is perhaps TRBD2 (6 bases). Germline V gene lookup returns CDR1 DFQATT and CDR2 SNEGSKA (reference sequence). Trimming removed 2 bases at V and 3 bases at J, with 20 bases between. CDR3 length equals 16 residues. CDR3 sequence reads: CSARSPVEVAVYEQYF. CDR3 DNA: TGCAGTGCTAGATCCCCGGTAGAGGTAGCGGTCTACGAGCAGTACTTC.

This clonotype was detected only a few times. This chain joins TRBV20-1 and TRBJ2-7; 8 positions agree with TRBD2. The CDR3 has 14 amino acids. With V trimmed by 6 bases and J by 4 bases, 11 bases remained unmatched. The germline CDR1 and CDR2 sequences are DFQATT and SNEGSKA (reference sequence). The CDR3 nucleotides are TGCAGTGCCCCGCCCGGGGGGGGACCTTACGAGCAGTACTTC. Protein: CSAPPGGGPYEQYF.